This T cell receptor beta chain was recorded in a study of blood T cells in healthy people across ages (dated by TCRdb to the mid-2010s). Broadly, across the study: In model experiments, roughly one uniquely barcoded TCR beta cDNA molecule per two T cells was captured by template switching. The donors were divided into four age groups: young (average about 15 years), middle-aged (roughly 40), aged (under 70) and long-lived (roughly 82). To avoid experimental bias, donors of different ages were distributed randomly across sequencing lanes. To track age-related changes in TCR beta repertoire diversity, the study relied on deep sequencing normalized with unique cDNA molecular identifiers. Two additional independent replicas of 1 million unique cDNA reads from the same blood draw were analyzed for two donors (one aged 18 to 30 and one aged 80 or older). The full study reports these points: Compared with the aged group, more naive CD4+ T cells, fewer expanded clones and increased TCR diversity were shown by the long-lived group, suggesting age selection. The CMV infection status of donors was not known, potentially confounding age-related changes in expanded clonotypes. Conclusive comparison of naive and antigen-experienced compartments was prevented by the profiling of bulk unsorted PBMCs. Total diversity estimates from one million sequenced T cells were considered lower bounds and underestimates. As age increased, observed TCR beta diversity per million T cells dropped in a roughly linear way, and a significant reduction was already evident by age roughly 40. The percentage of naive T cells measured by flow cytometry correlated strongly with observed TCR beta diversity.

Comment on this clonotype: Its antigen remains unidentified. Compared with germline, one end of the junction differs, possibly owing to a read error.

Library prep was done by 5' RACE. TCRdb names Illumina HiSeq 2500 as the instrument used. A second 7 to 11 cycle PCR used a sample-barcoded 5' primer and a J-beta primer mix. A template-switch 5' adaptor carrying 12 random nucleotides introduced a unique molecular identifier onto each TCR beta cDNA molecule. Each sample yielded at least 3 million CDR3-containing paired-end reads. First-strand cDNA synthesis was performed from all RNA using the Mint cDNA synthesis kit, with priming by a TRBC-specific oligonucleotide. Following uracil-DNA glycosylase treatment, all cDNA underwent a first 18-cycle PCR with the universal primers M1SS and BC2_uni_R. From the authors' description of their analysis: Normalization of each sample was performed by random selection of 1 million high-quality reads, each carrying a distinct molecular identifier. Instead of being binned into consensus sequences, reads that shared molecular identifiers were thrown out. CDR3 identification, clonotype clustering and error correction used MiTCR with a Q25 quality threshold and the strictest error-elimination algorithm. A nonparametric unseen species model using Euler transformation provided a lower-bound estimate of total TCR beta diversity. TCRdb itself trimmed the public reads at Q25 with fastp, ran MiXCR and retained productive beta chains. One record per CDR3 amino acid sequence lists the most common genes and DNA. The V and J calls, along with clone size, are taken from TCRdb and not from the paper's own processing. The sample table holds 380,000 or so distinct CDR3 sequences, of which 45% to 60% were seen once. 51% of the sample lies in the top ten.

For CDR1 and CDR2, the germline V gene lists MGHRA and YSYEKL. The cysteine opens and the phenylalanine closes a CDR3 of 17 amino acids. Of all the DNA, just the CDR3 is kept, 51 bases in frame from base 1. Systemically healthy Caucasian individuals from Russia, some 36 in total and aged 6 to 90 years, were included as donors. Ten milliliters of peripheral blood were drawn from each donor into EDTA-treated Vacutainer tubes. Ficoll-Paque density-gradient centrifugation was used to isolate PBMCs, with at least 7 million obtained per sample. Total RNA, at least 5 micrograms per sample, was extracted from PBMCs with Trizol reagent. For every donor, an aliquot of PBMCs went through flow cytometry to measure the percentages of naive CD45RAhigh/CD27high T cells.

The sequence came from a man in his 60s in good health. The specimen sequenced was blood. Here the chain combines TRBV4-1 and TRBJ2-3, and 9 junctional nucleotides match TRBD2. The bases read TGCGCCAGCAGCCTCGGGACTAGCAACCCTTCAGTGGATACTCAGTATTTT. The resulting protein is CASSLGTSNPSVDTQYF.